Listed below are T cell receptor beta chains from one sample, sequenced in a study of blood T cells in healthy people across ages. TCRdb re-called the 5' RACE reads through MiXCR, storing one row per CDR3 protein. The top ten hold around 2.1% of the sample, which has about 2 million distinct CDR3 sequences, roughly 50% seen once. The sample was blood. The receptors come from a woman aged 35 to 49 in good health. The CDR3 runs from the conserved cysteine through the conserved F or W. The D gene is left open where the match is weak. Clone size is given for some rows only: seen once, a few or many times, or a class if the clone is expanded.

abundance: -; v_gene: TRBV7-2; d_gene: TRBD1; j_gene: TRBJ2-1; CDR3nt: TGTGCCAGCAGCTCCCTCGGCAGGGGGAACCCCTACAATGAGCAGTTCTTC; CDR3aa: CASSSLGRGNPYNEQFF
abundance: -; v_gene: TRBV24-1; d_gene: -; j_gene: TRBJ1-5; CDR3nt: TGTGCCACCAGTCACGATCGGGGTCAGCCCCAGCATTTT; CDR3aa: CATSHDRGQPQHF
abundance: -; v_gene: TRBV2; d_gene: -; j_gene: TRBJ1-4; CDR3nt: TGTGCCAGCACTCTCGAGAGGTTTGGTGAAAAACTGTTTTTT; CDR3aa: CASTLERFGEKLFF
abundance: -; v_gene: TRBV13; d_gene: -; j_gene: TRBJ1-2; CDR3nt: TGTGCCAGCAGCCTCGGGACACCGGCCACCTTC; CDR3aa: CASSLGTPATF
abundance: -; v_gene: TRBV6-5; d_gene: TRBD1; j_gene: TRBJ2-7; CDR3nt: TGTGCCAGCAGTTACGGACAGGGGGCTCCTTTCTCCTACGAGCAGTACTTC; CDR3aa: CASSYGQGAPFSYEQYF
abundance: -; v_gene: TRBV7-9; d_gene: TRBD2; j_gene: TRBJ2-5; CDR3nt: TGTGCCAGCAGCTTAAGACTAGCTACCCCAGGGGAGACCCAGTACTTC; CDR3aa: CASSLRLATPGETQYF
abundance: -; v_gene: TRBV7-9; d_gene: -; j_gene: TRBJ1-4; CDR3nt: TGTGCCAGCAGCTTAGAAGTCGGTGAAAAACTGTTTTTT; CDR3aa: CASSLEVGEKLFF
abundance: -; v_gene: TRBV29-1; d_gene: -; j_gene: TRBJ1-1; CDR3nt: TGCAGCGTTCCCAGGGGTATACTTACGAACACTGAAGCTTTCTTT; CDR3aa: CSVPRGILTNTEAFF
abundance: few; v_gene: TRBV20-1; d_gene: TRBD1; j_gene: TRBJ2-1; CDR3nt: TGCAGTGCGCTTTCCGGGACAGAGTACAATGAGCAGTTCTTC; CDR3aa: CSALSGTEYNEQFF
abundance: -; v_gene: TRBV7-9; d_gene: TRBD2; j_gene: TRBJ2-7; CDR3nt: TGTGCCAGCAGCTTCGAACCCGGGGGGAGCCCCCTCTACGAGCAGTACTTC; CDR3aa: CASSFEPGGSPLYEQYF
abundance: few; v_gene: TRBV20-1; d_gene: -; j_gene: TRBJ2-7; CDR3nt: TGCAGTGCTAGTTGGGGGCGGGGGACCTACGAGCAGTACTTC; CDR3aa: CSASWGRGTYEQYF
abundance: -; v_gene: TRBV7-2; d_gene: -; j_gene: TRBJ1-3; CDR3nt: TGTGCCAGCAGCCGATCGGCCACCTCTGGAAACACCACATATTTT; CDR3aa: CASSRSATSGNTTYF
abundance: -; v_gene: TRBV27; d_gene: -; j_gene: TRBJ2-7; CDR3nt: TGTGCCAGCACGCAGGGGGGGCCCTACGAGCAGTACTTC; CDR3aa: CASTQGGPYEQYF
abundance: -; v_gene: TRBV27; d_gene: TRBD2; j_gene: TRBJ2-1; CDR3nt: TGTGCCAGCAGTTATAGCGGGGGTGAAACCTACAATGAGCAGTTCTTC; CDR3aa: CASSYSGGETYNEQFF
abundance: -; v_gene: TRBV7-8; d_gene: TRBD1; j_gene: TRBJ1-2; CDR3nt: TGTGCCAGCAGCTGGGGGGACAGAAGCTATGGCTACACCTTC; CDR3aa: CASSWGDRSYGYTF
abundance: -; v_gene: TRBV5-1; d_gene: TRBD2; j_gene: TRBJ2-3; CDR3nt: TGCGCCAGCAGTTGGGGGGGGACTAGAGGTCTGGCAGATACGCAGTATTTT; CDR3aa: CASSWGGTRGLADTQYF
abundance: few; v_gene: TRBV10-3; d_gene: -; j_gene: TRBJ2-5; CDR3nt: TGTGCCATCAGTGAGGAGTCGTATAGCCAAGAGACCCAGTACTTC; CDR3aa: CAISEESYSQETQYF
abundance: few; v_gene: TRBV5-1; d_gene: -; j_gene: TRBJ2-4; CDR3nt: TGCGCCAGCAGCCAGGACCACGTAGGGAACATTCAGTACTTC; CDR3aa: CASSQDHVGNIQYF
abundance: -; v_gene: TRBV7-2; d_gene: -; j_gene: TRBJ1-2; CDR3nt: TGTGCCAGCAGCCGCGACAGTCGCTATGGCTACACCTTC; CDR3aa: CASSRDSRYGYTF
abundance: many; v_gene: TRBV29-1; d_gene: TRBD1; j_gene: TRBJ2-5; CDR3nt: TGCAGCGTTGCAGGGGGCAGGGAGACCCAGTACTTC; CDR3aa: CSVAGGRETQYF
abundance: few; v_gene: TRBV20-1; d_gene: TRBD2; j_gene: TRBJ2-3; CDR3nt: TGCAGTGCCGGGACTAGCGGGGATACGCAGTATTTT; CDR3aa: CSAGTSGDTQYF
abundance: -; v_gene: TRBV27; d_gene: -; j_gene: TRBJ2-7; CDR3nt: TGTGCCAGCAGTGAAGCAGGGGCTTCCTACGAGCAGTACTTC; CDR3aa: CASSEAGASYEQYF
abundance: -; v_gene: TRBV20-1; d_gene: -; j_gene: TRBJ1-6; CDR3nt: TGCAGTGCTAGAGGGGAGAAGGGCTCCTATAATCCACCCCTCCACTTT; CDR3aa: CSARGEKGSYNPPLHF
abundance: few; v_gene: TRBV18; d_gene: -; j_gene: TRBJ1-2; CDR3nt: TGTGCCAGCCTCCGGGCCCAAGGGGAAAACTATGGCTACACCTTC; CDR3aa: CASLRAQGENYGYTF
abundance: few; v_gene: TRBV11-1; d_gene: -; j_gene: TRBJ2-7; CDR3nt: TGTGCCAGTACACGGACGGAGGTCTACTACGAGCAGTACTTC; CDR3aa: CASTRTEVYYEQYF
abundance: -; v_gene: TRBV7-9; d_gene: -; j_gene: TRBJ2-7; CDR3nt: TGTGCCAGCAGCTTTTACGAAAGGTCCTACGAGCAGTACTTC; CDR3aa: CASSFYERSYEQYF
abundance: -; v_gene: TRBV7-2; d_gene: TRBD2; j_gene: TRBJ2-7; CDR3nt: TGTACCAGCAGCTTAGTAGGACTAGCGCCCGACGAGCAGTACTTC; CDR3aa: CTSSLVGLAPDEQYF